These T cell receptor beta chains were read from a single sample in a study of shared clonotypes between healthy human individuals. Sequencing used immunoSEQ multiplex PCR; TCRdb keeps in-frame clones, though not all of them. In the table there are hundreds of thousands of clones, 70% to 80% of which are singletons. Source material: PBMCs. The receptors were gathered from a woman aged 40 to 50 in good health. Some clones in this sample may be carry-over from other donors' samples. Each CDR3 is given with its conserved first and last residue. D genes are given only for firm matches. Only some rows state a clone size, as once, few, many or a class for expanded clones.

>TRBJ2-1|NA|TRBV19|15|TRBD2
TGTGCCAGTAGTGCGGGACTAGCGGGAGGTCATGAGCAGTTCTTC
CASSAGLAGGHEQFF
>TRBJ2-7|NA|TRBV14|14|NA
TGTGCCAGCAGCCAGGGTGCCGCCTCCTACGAGCAGTACTTC
CASSQGAASYEQYF
>TRBJ1-2|NA|TRBV5-5|15|NA
TGTGCCAGCAGCCCGTCGCAGGGGACCAACTATGGCTACACCTTC
CASSPSQGTNYGYTF
>TRBJ1-2|NA|TRBV11-2|14|NA
TGTGCCAGCAGCCCTACTACAGGGCTCCATGGCTACACCTTC
CASSPTTGLHGYTF
>TRBJ2-4|few|TRBV27|17|NA
TGTGCCAGCAGTTCAGCCCCCGGGTCCAGAATTAAAAACATTCAGTACTTC
CASSSAPGSRIKNIQYF
>TRBJ2-6|NA|TRBV30|16|NA
TGTGCCTGGACTGGGGACGGGAGCTCTGGGGCCAACGTCCTGACTTTC
CAWTGDGSSGANVLTF
>TRBJ1-1|NA|TRBV28|12|NA
TGTGCCAGCAGGGTGGGGGTGAGGGGAGCTTTCTTT
CASRVGVRGAFF
>TRBJ2-5|NA|TRBV7-2|15|NA
TGTGCCAGCAGCTTACAAGGGGGTGAGAAAGAGACCCAGTACTTC
CASSLQGGEKETQYF
>TRBJ2-5|NA|TRBV7-2|16|TRBD1
TGTGCCAGCAGCTCCCCGGTGGGGACAGGGGGAGAGACCCAGTACTTC
CASSSPVGTGGETQYF
>TRBJ2-7|NA|TRBV9|15|TRBD2
TGTGCCAGCAGCGGCGGCGGGGGGAGCTCCTACGAGCAGTACTTC
CASSGGGGSSYEQYF
>TRBJ1-1|NA|TRBV27|13|NA
TGTGCCAGCAGTTTCATCGGGAACACTGAAGCTTTCTTT
CASSFIGNTEAFF
>TRBJ2-7|NA|TRBV6-1|13|NA
TGTGCCAGCAGCCACAACACTGGCTACGAGCAGTACTTC
CASSHNTGYEQYF
>TRBJ1-4|NA|TRBV11-2|15|NA
TGTGCCAGCAGCCGAAGGGGTCAGGGGAATGAAAAACTGTTTTTT
CASSRRGQGNEKLFF
>TRBJ1-4|NA|TRBV2|15|NA
TGTGCCAGCAGTGAAAACGGGTTAACTAATGAAAAACTGTTTTTT
CASSENGLTNEKLFF
>TRBJ2-7|NA|TRBV7-2|14|NA
TGTGCCAGCAGCTTAGATCCCACAACCTACGAGCAGTACTTC
CASSLDPTTYEQYF
>TRBJ1-2|NA|TRBV5-1|15|TRBD1
TGCGCCAGCCCGGGACAGGGGGCCACGCCCTATGGCTACACCTTC
CASPGQGATPYGYTF
>TRBJ2-1|NA|TRBV5-1|16|TRBD2
TGCGCCAGCAGCTTAGGGGGACTAGCGGTCTACAATGAGCAGTTCTTC
CASSLGGLAVYNEQFF
>TRBJ2-1|NA|TRBV11-3|16|TRBD2
TGTGCCAGCAGCTTAGAGGGGACTAGTGGGGTTTATGAGCAGTTCTTC
CASSLEGTSGVYEQFF
>TRBJ2-1|NA|TRBV9|15|NA
TGTGCCAGCAGCGTAGGTGAGGACCCTTTCAATGAGCAGTTCTTC
CASSVGEDPFNEQFF
>TRBJ2-7|once|TRBV19|16|TRBD2
TGTGCCAGTAGTATAGATCATGGCGGGAGCTTCTACGAGCAGTACTTC
CASSIDHGGSFYEQYF
>TRBJ2-2|once|TRBV2|14|NA
TGTGCCAGCAGTGAAGAGGTCCTCCCCGGGGAGCTGTTTTTT
CASSEEVLPGELFF
>TRBJ1-1|NA|TRBV10-3|14|NA
TGTGCCATCAGTGAGAGGGGACTGAACACTGAAGCTTTCTTT
CAISERGLNTEAFF
>TRBJ2-7|NA|TRBV7-9|12|NA
TGTGCCAGCAGCTTCAACCCGCGCGAGCAGTACTTC
CASSFNPREQYF
>TRBJ2-3|NA|TRBV5-1|15|TRBD1
TGCGCCAGCAGCTCGGGACAGGGCAACCGAGGTACGCAGTATTTT
CASSSGQGNRGTQYF
>TRBJ1-2|NA|TRBV28|15|NA
TGTGCCAGCAGTTTATGGGACACATTAAACTATGGCTACACCTTC
CASSLWDTLNYGYTF
>TRBJ2-7|NA|TRBV2|13|NA
TGTGCCAGCGAACTAGGGAGCTCCTACGAGCAGTACTTC
CASELGSSYEQYF
>TRBJ2-7|NA|TRBV6-5|13|TRBD2
TGTGCCAGCAGTAGCGGGACGAGGAGGGAGCAGTACTTC
CASSSGTRREQYF
>TRBJ2-3|NA|TRBV7-2|14|NA
TGTGCCAGCAGCACACAGGGAGCCACAGATACGCAGTATTTT
CASSTQGATDTQYF
>TRBJ1-1|NA|TRBV10-1|14|NA
TGCGCCAGCAGTGGATCGACAGGGAACACTGAAGCTTTCTTT
CASSGSTGNTEAFF
>TRBJ1-4|NA|TRBV5-1|15|TRBD1
TGCGCCAGCAGCTTGGATCAGGGGGCTAAGGAAAAACTGTTTTTT
CASSLDQGAKEKLFF
>TRBJ2-1|few|TRBV6-5|15|TRBD1
TGTGCCAGCAGGCGTCCGGGACAGGGGGCCAGTGAGCAGTTCTTC
CASRRPGQGASEQFF
>TRBJ2-5|once|TRBV5-1|13|NA
TGCGCCAGCAGCTTAGGACAGAGAGAGACCCAGTACTTC
CASSLGQRETQYF
>TRBJ2-7|few|TRBV11-2|15|NA
TGTGCCAGCAGCTTAGTAGGTAGCGGACATTACGAGCAGTACTTC
CASSLVGSGHYEQYF
>TRBJ1-5|NA|TRBV28|15|NA
TGTGCCAGCAGTTCCCCAGGTGGGGTTAATCAGCCCCAGCATTTT
CASSSPGGVNQPQHF
>TRBJ2-2|NA|TRBV28|13|NA
TGTGCCAGCAGTCCCGGACAAACCGGGGAGCTGTTTTTT
CASSPGQTGELFF
>TRBJ1-2|once|TRBV15|14|TRBD1
TGTGCCACCGTCCGGGACAGGGTTAGTCTCTCCTACACCTTC
CATVRDRVSLSYTF
>TRBJ2-1|NA|TRBV6-4|14|TRBD2
TGTGCCAGCAAGCCTAGCGGGAGGAAGGCTGAGCAGTTCTTC
CASKPSGRKAEQFF
>TRBJ1-1|NA|TRBV7-9|15|NA
TGTGCCAGCAGCCCAGGGATCTCAAAGGGCACTGAAGCTTTCTTT
CASSPGISKGTEAFF
>TRBJ2-1|NA|TRBV11-3|16|TRBD2
TGTGCCAGCAGCTTGGGCAGCGGGAGAGGATACAATGAGCAGTTCTTC
CASSLGSGRGYNEQFF
>TRBJ2-2|NA|TRBV2|16|NA
TGTGCCAGCAGTGAAGCCCGCCCGGGGCTCACCGGGGAGCTGTTTTTT
CASSEARPGLTGELFF
>TRBJ1-2|NA|TRBV27|14|TRBD1
TGTGCCAGCAAAGACAGGGGGATAAATTATGGCTACACCTTC
CASKDRGINYGYTF
>TRBJ2-7|NA|TRBV6-1|15|NA
TGTGCCAGCAGTGTAGGTAGGCCCGGGGACTACGAGCAGTACTTC
CASSVGRPGDYEQYF
>TRBJ1-5|NA|TRBV13|13|TRBD1
TGTGCCAGCAGCTCAGGGGGATCGTCGCCCCAGCATTTT
CASSSGGSSPQHF
>TRBJ2-1|few|TRBV6-1|15|NA
TGTGCCAGCAGTGAAATTCTAGAGGGTTACAATGAGCAGTTCTTC
CASSEILEGYNEQFF
>TRBJ2-7|NA|TRBV7-3|12|NA
TGTGCCAGCAGCCTCCCTATGAGGGAGAGGCACTTC
CASSLPMRERHF
>TRBJ1-5|NA|TRBV30|13|NA
TGTGCCTGGACTTCCAGAAAAGATCAGCCCCAGCATTTT
CAWTSRKDQPQHF
>TRBJ1-1|NA|TRBV19|14|TRBD1
TGTGCCAGTAGTCGGACAGGGGGCGTGGGTGAAGCTTTCTTT
CASSRTGGVGEAFF
>TRBJ1-5|NA|TRBV18|16|TRBD1
TGTGCCAGCTCACCAGGCGGACAGGGTAGCAATCAGCCCCAGCATTTT
CASSPGGQGSNQPQHF
>TRBJ1-5|NA|TRBV5-1|15|TRBD1
TGCGCCAGCAGCCCCGGGACAGTGGGGAATCAGCCCCAGCATTTT
CASSPGTVGNQPQHF
>TRBJ1-1|NA|TRBV4-2|14|NA
TGTGCCAGCAGCCAAGATTCCACGAACACTGAAGCTTTCTTT
CASSQDSTNTEAFF
>TRBJ2-2|NA|TRBV7-2|15|NA
TGTGCCAGCAGGAGGACAGTGGGTGGGACCGGGGAGCTGTTTTTT
CASRRTVGGTGELFF
>TRBJ1-4|NA|TRBV9|15|NA
TGTGCCAGCAGCGAAGTCCCAGGGGATAATGAAAAACTGTTTTTT
CASSEVPGDNEKLFF
>TRBJ1-2|many|TRBV9|15|NA
TGTGCCAGCAGCGCGACAATGGGGAGTAACTATGGCTACACCTTC
CASSATMGSNYGYTF